The clone carrying this TCR beta chain was observed a single time. What it binds is not known. The table came from immunoSEQ multiplex PCR; TCRdb's copy has only in-frame clones and leaves some out. The repertoire consists of some 88,000 clones, with 95% to 98% occurring once and the leading ten covering over 0.7%. The donors were in the roughly 130-subject validation cohort; that cohort was separate from the roughly 660-subject first cohort. The sample belongs to a study of cytomegalovirus exposure and HLA in healthy donors. Study findings and constraints: Among the CMV-associated chains, a few were confirmed in vitro as specific for CMV antigens.

CDR1 and CDR2 from the germline V gene are SQVTM and ANQGSEA. The ends were cut back, 1 base at V and 1 base at J, with 10 bases in the middle. The CDR3 loop spans 14 amino acids. The sample comprised PBMCs. The gene calls are TRBV29-1 and TRBJ2-5; tentatively, D is TRBD1 (6 bases). This clonotype originated in a man aged 18-30 years in good health and CMV-seronegative. CDR3 loop: CSVEGGDIQETQYF. CDR3 nucleotides: TGCAGCGTTGAAGGAGGGGACATCCAAGAGACCCAGTACTTC.